The 20 T cell receptor beta chains given below trace back to one sample, sequenced in a study of T cell responses to AZD1222 COVID-19 vaccine. TCRdb keeps only in-frame clones here, not all; method: immunoSEQ multiplex PCR. The sample records more than 150,000 clones, approximately 90% being singletons. The source was peripheral blood, collected on day 0 of AZD1222 vaccination. The receptors come from an adult in good health.

The chain links TRBV4-1 to TRBJ2-7, with no clear D. Germline CDR1 MGHRA, CDR2 YSYEKL. There are 15 residues in the CDR3. The V gene lost 4 bases and the J gene lost 4 bases, with 17 bases spanning the gap. The CDR3 reads CASSPTRRPEYEQYF. The CDR3 DNA follows: TGCGCCAGCAGCCCCACTCGCCGTCCTGAATACGAGCAGTACTTC.

The chain employs TRBV18 and TRBJ2-7, with a tentative D call TRBD2 (5 bases). Germline lookup yields CDR1 KGHSH and CDR2 LQKENI. This CDR3 spans 14 amino acids. The V end was cut by 3 bases, the J end by 0 bases, with 9 bases between. Here the CDR3 reads CASSPAGDSYEQYF. CDR3 in DNA: TGTGCCAGCTCACCCGCCGGGGACTCCTACGAGCAGTACTTC.

The rearrangement uses TRBV18 and TRBJ1-5; D is uncertain. V was trimmed by 3 bases and J by 4 bases, leaving 10 bases between them. The CDR3 loop spans 14 amino acids. Germline-derived CDR1 and CDR2 are KGHSH and LQKENI. CDR3 amino acids: CASSPATVNQPQHF. The CDR3, as DNA: TGTGCCAGCTCACCCGCGACTGTAAATCAGCCCCAGCATTTT. Complete variable domain (other parts from reference TRBV18 and TRBJ1-5): NAGVMQNPRHLVRRRGQEARLRCSPMKGHSHVYWYRQLPEEGLKFMVYLQKENIIDESGMPKERFSAEFPKEGPSILRIQQVVRGDSAAYFCASSPATVNQPQHFGDGTRLSIL.

The chain is built from TRBV27 and TRBJ2-1; D is possibly TRBD1 (5 bases). The CDR3 is 15 amino acids. CDR1 and CDR2 from the germline V gene are MNHEY and SMNVEV (reference sequence). The germline V and J ends were trimmed by 6 bases and 0 bases, with 12 bases remaining between them. CDR3 sequence (DNA): TGTGCCAGCAGATTCGCAGGGTACTCCTACAATGAGCAGTTCTTC. It translates to CASRFAGYSYNEQFF.

This chain links TRBV5-4 with TRBJ1-1, with a tentative D call TRBD1 (5 bases). CDR1 is SGHNT, CDR2 YYREEE, per germline (reference sequence). Between the trimmed V and J ends, which lost 0 bases and 4 bases, there was a span of 7 bases. The CDR3 spans 13 residues. This chain's CDR3 is CASSLVGVTEAFF. CDR3 nucleotides: TGTGCCAGCAGCTTGGTAGGGGTCACTGAAGCTTTCTTT.

This sequence joins TRBV5-1 and TRBJ1-3; D gene uncertain. The CDR3 has 14 residues. From germline, CDR1 is SGHRS and CDR2 YFSETQ. Trimming took off 2 bases at V and 0 bases at J, with 6 bases between the two ends. CDR3: CASSFGYSGNTIYF. The CDR3 DNA follows: TGCGCCAGCAGCTTCGGTTACTCTGGAAACACCATATATTTT.

This clone was picked up one time. The rearrangement uses TRBV11-2 and TRBJ2-2, with D possibly being TRBD2 (6 bases). V lost 3 bases to trimming and J lost 6 bases, with 23 bases between them. This CDR3 is built from 18 residues. Germline V gene lookup returns CDR1 SGHAT and CDR2 FQNNGV. The CDR3 DNA follows: TGTGCCAGCAGCTTTATTGGGTCCGGAGGGAAAGAATCCGGGGAGCTGTTTTTT. This sequence encodes CASSFIGSGGKESGELFF.

The rearrangement links TRBV28 to TRBJ1-1, with D possibly matching TRBD1 (5 bases). The CDR3 runs 15 residues. V was trimmed by 6 bases and J by 3 bases, leaving 17 bases between them. Germline CDR1 is MDHEN and CDR2 is SYDVKM. CDR3 region: CASSPPGSYDTEAFF. In DNA form, the CDR3 reads TGTGCCAGCAGCCCGCCAGGGTCCTATGACACTGAAGCTTTCTTT.

The V gene is TRBV5-4, the J gene TRBJ2-7; the match to TRBD1 covers 9 bases. The CDR3 is 14 amino acids. Germline CDR1 and CDR2: SGHNT and YYREEE (reference sequence). After removal of 4 bases from V and 4 bases from J, the junction contained 6 bases not matched to a gene. For the CDR3, the DNA is TGTGCCAGCAGCCTGACAGGGGGGGATTACGAGCAGTACTTC. Protein product: CASSLTGGDYEQYF.

The V call is TRBV7-2, the J call TRBJ1-1, with TRBD1 as a possible D gene (5 bases). CDR1 is SGHTA, CDR2 FQGNSA, per germline. V dropped 5 bases and J dropped 1 base, with 20 bases sitting between them. The CDR3 consists of 17 residues. DNA of the CDR3: TGTGCCAGCAGCCATCCGCCCAACAGGTTCCCGAACACTGAAGCTTTCTTT. Protein: CASSHPPNRFPNTEAFF.

The rearrangement joins TRBV19 to TRBJ1-5, with a possible D match to TRBD1 (5 bases). V was shortened by 6 bases and J by 11 bases, with 14 bases between the two germline ends. Germline CDR1 is LNHDA and CDR2 is SQIVND (reference sequence). CDR3 length: 12 residues. CDR3 coding DNA: TGTGCCAGTAGCACGGGGGTTTTGACCCAGCATTTT. Translated: CASSTGVLTQHF.

The genes are TRBV14 and TRBJ1-2, with D maybe TRBD1 (6 bases). V lost 1 base and J lost 7, with 13 bases in between. The CDR3 is 14 amino acids. Germline V lookup: CDR1 SGHDN, CDR2 FVKESK. CDR3 bases: TGTGCCAGCAGCCAAGTCCCAGGGGCTGGTGGCTACACCTTC. Translation: CASSQVPGAGGYTF.

The chain carries TRBV20-1 and TRBJ2-3, with D hard to call. Trimming left V 7 bases short and J 6 bases short, with 5 bases between. The CDR3 covers 9 residues. Germline loops: CDR1 DFQATT, CDR2 SNEGSKA (reference sequence). CDR3 nucleotide sequence: TGCAGTGGTGGGGATACGCAGTATTTT. It yields the protein CSGGDTQYF.

The chain employs TRBV12-5 and TRBJ1-5, with a possible D match to TRBD1 (6 bases). CDR1 is LGHNT and CDR2 is FRNRAP in the germline V gene. The CDR3 sequence is 22 residues long. Trimming pared 2 bases from V and 1 base from J, leaving 30 bases between. CDR3 region: CASGLPPYPRTVGRRSNQPQHF. As DNA, the CDR3 is TGTGCTAGTGGTTTGCCTCCTTACCCCAGGACAGTAGGAAGGAGAAGCAATCAGCCCCAGCATTTT.

V is TRBV2 and J is TRBJ2-2; no firm D call. Between the trimmed V and J ends, which lost 3 bases and 1 base, there was a span of 12 bases. This CDR3 has 16 amino acids. Germline V gene data show CDR1 as SNHLY and CDR2 as FYNNEI. The CDR3 region is CASSDLVPRNTGELFF. The CDR3 nucleotides are TGTGCCAGCAGTGACTTAGTCCCGAGGAACACCGGGGAGCTGTTTTTT.

This clone was found a few times. This chain connects TRBV5-4 to TRBJ2-1; TRBD2 matches at 15 bases. Germline assignment: CDR1 SGHNT and CDR2 YYREEE (reference sequence). V was clipped by 3 bases and J by 7 bases; unmatched bases: 5. The CDR3 has 16 amino acids. The CDR3 DNA reads TGTGCCAGCAGCTCCAGGACTAGCGGGAGGGGGAATGAGCAGTTCTTC. This encodes CASSSRTSGRGNEQFF.

Here the CDR3 DNA reads TGCGCCAGCAGCCAAGTCCCTTTACTGGATCGAGAGACCCAGTACTTC. Its protein is CASSQVPLLDRETQYF. This chain uses TRBV4-1 with TRBJ2-5; D unresolved. Trimming stripped 1 base from V and 4 bases from J, with 16 bases between. CDR1 and CDR2 from the germline V gene are MGHRA and YSYEKL. The CDR3 has 16 residues.

CDR3: CASSFVGGDQPQHF. The DNA of the CDR3 is TGTGCCAGCAGTTTTGTCGGGGGTGATCAGCCCCAGCATTTT. V gene TRBV27 combines with J gene TRBJ1-5; TRBD1 is a possible D gene (5 bases). This CDR3 comprises 14 residues. Trimming pared 3 bases from V and 5 bases from J, leaving 11 bases between. Germline CDR1 MNHEY, CDR2 SMNVEV (reference sequence).

The chain is built from TRBV28 and TRBJ2-1; maybe TRBD2 (6 bases). This CDR3 comprises 13 residues. Between the trimmed V and J ends, which lost 2 bases and 4 bases, there was a span of 6 bases. Germline CDR1 is MDHEN and CDR2 is SYDVKM. This chain's CDR3 is CASSLAGYNEQFF. The DNA of the CDR3 is TGTGCCAGCAGTTTAGCGGGATACAATGAGCAGTTCTTC.

The chain carries TRBV7-9 and TRBJ1-6, with 7 bases that match TRBD1. The germline V gene encodes CDR1 SEHNR and CDR2 FQNEAQ (reference sequence). This CDR3 is built from 18 residues. V shed 5 bases, J shed 4 bases, and the junction held 14 bases outside the gene matches. CDR3 DNA: TGTGCCAGCAGCCACTCAGTTCAAGGGGGCGGGTATAATTCACCCCTCCACTTT. It yields the protein CASSHSVQGGGYNSPLHF.